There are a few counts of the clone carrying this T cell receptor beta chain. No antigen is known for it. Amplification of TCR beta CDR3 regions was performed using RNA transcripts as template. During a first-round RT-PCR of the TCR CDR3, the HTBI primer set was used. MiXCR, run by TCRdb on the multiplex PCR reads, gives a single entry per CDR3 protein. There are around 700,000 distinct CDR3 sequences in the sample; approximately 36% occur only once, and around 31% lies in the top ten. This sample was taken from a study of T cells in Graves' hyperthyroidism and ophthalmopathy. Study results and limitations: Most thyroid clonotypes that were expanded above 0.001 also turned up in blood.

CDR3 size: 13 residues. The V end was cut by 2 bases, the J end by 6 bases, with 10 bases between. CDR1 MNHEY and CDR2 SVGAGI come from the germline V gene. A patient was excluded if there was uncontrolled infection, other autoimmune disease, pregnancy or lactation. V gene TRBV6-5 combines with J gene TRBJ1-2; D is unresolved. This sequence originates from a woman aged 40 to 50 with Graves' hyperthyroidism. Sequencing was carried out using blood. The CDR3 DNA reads TGTGCCAGCAGTTACCGCGTTGGCCATGGCTACACCTTC. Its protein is CASSYRVGHGYTF.